This TCR beta chain was captured in a study of CD8 T cells in Susac syndrome. Points from the study as a whole: Only a relatively small number of individuals were included in the TCR sequencing and HLA analysis.

From blood CD8+ and CD4+ T cells, TCR beta sequences were generated. While CD8+ and CD4+ T cells were isolated negatively, TEMRA cells were enriched by FACS. The RNA, about 0.45 to 1 ug, was put through reverse transcription using random hexamers. Amplification of TCR beta CDR3 across 54 Vbeta and 13 Jbeta was performed with immunoSEQ multiplex PCR. TCRdb independently ran MiXCR on the immunoSEQ multiplex PCR reads; one entry per CDR3 protein. The repertoire consists of around 190,000 distinct CDR3 sequences, with 85% to 95% occurring once and the leading ten covering less than 0.12%. This CDR3 has 13 residues. Trimming left V 6 bases short and J 1 base short, with 9 bases between. In germline, CDR1 is LGHDT, CDR2 YNNKEL (reference sequence). Comments on this clonotype: Its cognate antigen is unknown.

V gene TRBV3-1 combines with J gene TRBJ2-5, with unresolved D. Sequencing was done on a sample of CD4+ T cells from PBMCs. This receptor was taken from a human donor in good health. This CDR3 reads CASRVLGQETQYF. The CDR3 DNA sequence: TGTGCCAGCAGAGTTTTGGGCCAAGAGACCCAGTACTTC.